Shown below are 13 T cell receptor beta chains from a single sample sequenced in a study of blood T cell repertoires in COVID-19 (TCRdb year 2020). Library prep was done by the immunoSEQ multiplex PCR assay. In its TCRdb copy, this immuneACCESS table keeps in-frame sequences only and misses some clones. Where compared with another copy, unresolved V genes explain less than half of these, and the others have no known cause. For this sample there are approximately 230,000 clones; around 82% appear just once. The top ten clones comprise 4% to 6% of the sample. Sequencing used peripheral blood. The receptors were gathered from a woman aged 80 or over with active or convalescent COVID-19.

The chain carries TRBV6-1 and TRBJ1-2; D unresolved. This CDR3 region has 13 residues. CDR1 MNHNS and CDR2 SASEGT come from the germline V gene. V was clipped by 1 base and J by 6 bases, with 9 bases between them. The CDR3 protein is CASSEDPLNGYTF. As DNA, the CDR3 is TGTGCCAGCAGTGAAGACCCACTGAATGGCTACACCTTC.

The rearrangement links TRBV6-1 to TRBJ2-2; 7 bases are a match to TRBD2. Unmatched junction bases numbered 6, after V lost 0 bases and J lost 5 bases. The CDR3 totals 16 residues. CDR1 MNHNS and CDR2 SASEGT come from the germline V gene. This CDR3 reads CASSEAGRVRTGELFF. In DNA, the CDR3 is TGTGCCAGCAGTGAAGCTGGGAGGGTTAGAACCGGGGAGCTGTTTTTT.

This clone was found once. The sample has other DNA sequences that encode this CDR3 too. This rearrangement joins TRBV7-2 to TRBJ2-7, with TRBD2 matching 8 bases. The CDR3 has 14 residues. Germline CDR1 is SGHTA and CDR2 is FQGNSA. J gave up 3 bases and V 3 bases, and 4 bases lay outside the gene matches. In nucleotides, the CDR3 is TGTGCCAGCAGCTTTGGGGCGGGAGGCTACGAGCAGTACTTC. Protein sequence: CASSFGAGGYEQYF.

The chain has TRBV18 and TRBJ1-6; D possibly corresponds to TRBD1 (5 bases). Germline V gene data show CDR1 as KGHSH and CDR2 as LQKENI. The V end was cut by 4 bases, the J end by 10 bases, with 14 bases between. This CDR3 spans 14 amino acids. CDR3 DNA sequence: TGTGCCAGCTCACAGCGTACAGGCGGCTCACCCCTCCACTTT. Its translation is CASSQRTGGSPLHF.

The CDR3 loop is CASSSGGQPQHF. For the CDR3, the DNA is TGTGCCAGCAGTTCCGGGGGGCAGCCCCAGCATTTT. The gene calls are TRBV5-6 and TRBJ1-5, with D possibly being TRBD1 (5 bases). The CDR3 sequence is 12 residues long. V was cut by 5 bases and J by 7 bases, with 10 bases left in between. Germline values: CDR1 SGHDT, CDR2 YYEEEE.

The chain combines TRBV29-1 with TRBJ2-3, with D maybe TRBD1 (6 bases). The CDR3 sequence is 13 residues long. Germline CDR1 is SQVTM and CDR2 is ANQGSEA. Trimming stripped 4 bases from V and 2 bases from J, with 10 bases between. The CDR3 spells CSVVTGHTDTQYF. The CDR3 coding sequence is TGCAGCGTTGTCACAGGGCACACAGATACGCAGTATTTT.

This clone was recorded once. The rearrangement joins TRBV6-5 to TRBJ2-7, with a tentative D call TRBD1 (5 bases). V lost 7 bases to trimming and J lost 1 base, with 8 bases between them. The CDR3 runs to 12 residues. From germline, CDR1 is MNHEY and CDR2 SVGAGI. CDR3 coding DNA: TGTGCCAGCAAGACAGCTTCCTACGAGCAGTACTTC. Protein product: CASKTASYEQYF.

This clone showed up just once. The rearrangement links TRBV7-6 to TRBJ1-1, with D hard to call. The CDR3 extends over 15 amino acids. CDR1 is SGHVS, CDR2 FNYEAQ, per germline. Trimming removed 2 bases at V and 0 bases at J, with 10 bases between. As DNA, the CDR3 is TGTGCCAGCAGCTTACTTTCCAGTATGAACACTGAAGCTTTCTTT. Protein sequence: CASSLLSSMNTEAFF.

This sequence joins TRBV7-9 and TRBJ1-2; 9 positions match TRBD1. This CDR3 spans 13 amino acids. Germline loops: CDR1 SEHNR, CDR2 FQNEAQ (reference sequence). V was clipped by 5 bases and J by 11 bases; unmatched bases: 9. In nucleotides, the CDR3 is TGTGCCAGCAGCGGGGGACAGGGAAAAGGTTACACCTTC. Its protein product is CASSGGQGKGYTF.

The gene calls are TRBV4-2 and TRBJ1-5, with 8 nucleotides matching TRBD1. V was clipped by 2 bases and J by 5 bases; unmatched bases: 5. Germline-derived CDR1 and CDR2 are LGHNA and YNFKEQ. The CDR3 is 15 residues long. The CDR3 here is CASSQTDREDQPQHF. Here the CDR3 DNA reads TGTGCCAGCAGCCAAACGGACAGGGAGGATCAGCCCCAGCATTTT.

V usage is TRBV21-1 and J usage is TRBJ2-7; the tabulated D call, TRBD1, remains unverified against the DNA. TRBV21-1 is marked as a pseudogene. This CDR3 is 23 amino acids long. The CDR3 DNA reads TGTGCCAGCAGCAAGGGAGGACAGGGGGATCTGGCGGGAGCGGGTTTCGTGAATTACGAGCAGTACTTC. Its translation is CASSKGGQGDLAGAGFVNYEQYF.

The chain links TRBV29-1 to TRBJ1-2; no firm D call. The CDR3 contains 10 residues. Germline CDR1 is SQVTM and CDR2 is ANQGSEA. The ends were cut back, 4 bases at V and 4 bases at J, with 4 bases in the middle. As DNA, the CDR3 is TGCAGCGTTGCCGGCTATGGCTACACCTTC. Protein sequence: CSVAGYGYTF.

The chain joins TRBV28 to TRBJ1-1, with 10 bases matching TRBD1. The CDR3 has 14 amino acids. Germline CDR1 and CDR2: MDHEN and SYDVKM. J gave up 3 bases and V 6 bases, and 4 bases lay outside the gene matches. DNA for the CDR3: TGTGCCAGCAGGACAGGGGGCCGAGACACTGAAGCTTTCTTT. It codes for CASRTGGRDTEAFF.